Following are 7 T cell receptor beta chains from one sample sequenced in a study of cytomegalovirus exposure and HLA in healthy donors. The PCR had 60 Vbeta and 13 Jbeta primers. Generated by immunoSEQ multiplex PCR, the TCRdb table keeps only in-frame clones and is missing some. Here the sample spans 170,000 or so clones, around three quarters being singletons. The specimen sequenced was PBMCs. The origin of the receptors is a boy under 18 in good health and CMV-seronegative.

The chain combines TRBV6-6 with TRBJ2-7, with 7 bases lining up with TRBD1. This CDR3 spans 15 amino acids. Germline V gene sequence: CDR1 MNHNY, CDR2 SVGAGI (reference sequence). Trimming took 4 bases from V and 3 from J; bases not matched to a gene: 9. CDR3 DNA sequence: TGTGCCAGCAGTTCCCGGGCACGGACAGGCTACGAGCAGTACTTC. This encodes CASSSRARTGYEQYF.

This clone was detected only once. The chain carries TRBV6-6 and TRBJ2-1; TRBD1 matches 12 bases. CDR1 MNHNY and CDR2 SVGAGI come from the germline V gene (reference sequence). The V gene end was trimmed by 6 bases and the J gene end by 8 bases; junction bases not matched to a gene: 2. The CDR3 is 13 residues long. Written as DNA, the CDR3 is TGTGCCAGCAGAGGGACAGGGGGCCATGAGCAGTTCTTC. Protein: CASRGTGGHEQFF.

This clone was seen only once. V usage is TRBV7-2 and J usage is TRBJ2-3, with TRBD1 matching over 7 bases. The V and J ends lost 5 bases and 0 bases, in that order; junction bases with no gene match: 5. Germline loops: CDR1 SGHTA, CDR2 FQGNSA. This CDR3 is built from 15 residues. The CDR3: CASSLDRASTDTQYF. CDR3 bases: TGTGCCAGCAGCCTAGACAGGGCTAGCACAGATACGCAGTATTTT. Full variable domain (remainder filled in from reference TRBV7-2 and TRBJ2-3): GAGVSQSPSNKVTEKGKDVELRCDPISGHTALYWYRQSLGQGLEFLIYFQGNSAPDKSGLPSDRFSAERTGGSVSTLTIQRTQQEDSAVYLCASSLDRASTDTQYFGPGTRLTVL.

This clone was observed a few times. The chain recombines TRBV11-3 with TRBJ1-1; D unresolved. The CDR3 has 15 amino acids. Germline-derived CDR1 and CDR2 are SGHNT and YENEEA. V shed 3 bases and J shed 2 bases, with 13 bases lying between them. The CDR3 here is CASSFHPQTNTEAFF. The CDR3 nucleotides are TGTGCCAGCAGCTTTCACCCGCAGACAAACACTGAAGCTTTCTTT.

J is TRBJ1-1 and V is TRBV11-3; the D is unclear. CDR1 and CDR2 (germline): SGHNT, YENEEA. The CDR3 is 16 residues long. Trimming cost V 2 bases and J 6 bases, with 19 bases left between them. Here the CDR3 DNA reads TGTGCCAGCAGCTTAAGATTTAACGAGGGTAGGTCTGAAGCTTTCTTT. Residues: CASSLRFNEGRSEAFF.

V usage is TRBV4-1 and J usage is TRBJ1-1; no clear D. The CDR3 loop spans 15 amino acids. Germline lookup yields CDR1 MGHRA and CDR2 YSYEKL. Deletions cut 1 base from V and 0 bases from J, with 9 bases between. The chain's CDR3 is CASSQVIEMNTEAFF. CDR3 nucleotide sequence: TGCGCCAGCAGCCAAGTCATAGAAATGAACACTGAAGCTTTCTTT.

The J gene is TRBJ1-1, the V gene TRBV7-9; 8 bases agree with TRBD1. Germline V gives CDR1 SEHNR, CDR2 FQNEAQ (reference sequence). CDR3 length equals 11 residues. The V and J ends lost 5 bases and 8 bases, in that order; junction bases with no gene match: 1. CDR3 sequence reads: CASSRTGEAFF. As DNA, the CDR3 is TGTGCCAGCAGCCGGACAGGGGAAGCTTTCTTT. The whole variable domain, remainder taken from reference TRBV7-9 and TRBJ1-1, is DTGVSQNPRHKITKRGQNVTFRCDPISEHNRLYWYRQTLGQGPEFLTYFQNEAQLEKSRLLSDRFSAERPKGSFSTLEIQRTEQGDSAMYLCASSRTGEAFFGQGTRLTVV.